This TCR beta chain was captured in a study of cytomegalovirus exposure and HLA in healthy donors. Study outcomes and limitations: What TCR beta sequences reportedly achieved was accurate prediction of HLA-A and HLA-B alleles in most subjects. According to a later analysis, donors in an Asian-associated ancestry cluster reportedly had fewer N-insertions than the roughly 720-donor mean. Roughly uniform depth of sequencing across donors was assumed in presence/absence analyses. Apart from CMV serostatus, no immune exposure information was available.

CDR3 length: 14 amino acids. Trimming took 6 bases from V and 4 from J; bases not matched to a gene: 9. The germline V gene encodes CDR1 MNHEY and CDR2 SMNVEV (reference sequence). This clone was detected only a few times. The antigen remains undetermined. A multiplex PCR was run with 60 Vbeta primers and 13 Jbeta primers. Assay: immunoSEQ multiplex PCR; the TCRdb copy retains only in-frame clones and omits some. The data show over 20,000 clones, with almost 70% seen just once and about 4.2% held by the top ten. The receptor's source is a woman aged 50 to 60 in good health and CMV-seronegative. The rearrangement joins TRBV27 to TRBJ2-7; 7 nucleotides line up with TRBD1. The sample taken for sequencing was PBMCs. The CDR3 DNA follows: TGTGCCAGCAGGACTCTTGACAGGGCTTACGAGCAGTACTTC. This encodes CASRTLDRAYEQYF.